This T cell receptor beta chain was recorded in a study of blood T cells in healthy people across ages. Study context: Through template switching, about one barcoded beta molecule was captured per two T cells, as measured in model experiments. Findings and caveats of the study: Older age went with lower TCR beta diversity per million T cells, in a roughly linear way. Long-lived donors carried more naive CD4+ cells and greater diversity than aged donors.

Trimming at V came to 3 bases and at J to 2 bases, leaving 7 bases not matched to a gene. The CDR3 spans 15 residues. Germline V CDR1 and CDR2: SGDLS, YYNGEE. As to this clonotype: What it binds is unknown.

A J-beta primer mix and a sample-barcoded 5' primer were used in a second PCR of roughly 7 to 12 cycles. TCRdb used MiXCR to reprocess the 5' RACE reads, holding one entry per CDR3 protein. The table records around 1,500,000 distinct CDR3 sequences, 40% to 50% of them present only once. This chain links TRBV9 with TRBJ1-2; TRBD1 aligns across 7 bases. The TCR comes from a woman younger than 30 in good health. The sequenced sample was blood. CDR3: CASSASKTGNYGYTF. The CDR3 nucleotides read TGTGCCAGCAGCGCCTCTAAGACAGGGAACTATGGCTACACCTTC.